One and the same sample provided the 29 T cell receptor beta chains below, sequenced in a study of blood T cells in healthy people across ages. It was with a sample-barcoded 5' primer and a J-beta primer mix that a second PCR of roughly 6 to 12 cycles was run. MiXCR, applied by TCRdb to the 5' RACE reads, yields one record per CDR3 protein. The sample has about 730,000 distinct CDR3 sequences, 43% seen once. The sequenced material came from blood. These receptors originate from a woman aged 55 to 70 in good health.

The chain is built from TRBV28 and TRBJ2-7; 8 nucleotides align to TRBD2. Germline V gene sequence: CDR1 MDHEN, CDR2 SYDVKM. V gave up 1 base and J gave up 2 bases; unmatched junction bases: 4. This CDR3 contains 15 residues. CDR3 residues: CASSLYAGGTYEQYF. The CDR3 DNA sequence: TGTGCCAGCAGTTTATACGCGGGAGGAACCTACGAGCAGTACTTC.

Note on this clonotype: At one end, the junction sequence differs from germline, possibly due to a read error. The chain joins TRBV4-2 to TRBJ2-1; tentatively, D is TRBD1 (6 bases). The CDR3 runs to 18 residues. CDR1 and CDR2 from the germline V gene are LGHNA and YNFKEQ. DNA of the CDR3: TGTGCCGGCAGCCAGGGCATCACAGGGTTTTTCACATACAATGAGCAGTTCTTC. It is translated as CAGSQGITGFFTYNEQFF.

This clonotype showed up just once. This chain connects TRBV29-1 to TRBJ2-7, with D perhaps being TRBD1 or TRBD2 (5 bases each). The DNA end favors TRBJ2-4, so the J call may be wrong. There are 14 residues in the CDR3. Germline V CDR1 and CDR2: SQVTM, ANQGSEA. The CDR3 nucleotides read TGCAGCGTTTGTTTCGGGGAAAGGGGCAACATTCAGTACTTC. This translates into CSVCFGERGNIQYF.

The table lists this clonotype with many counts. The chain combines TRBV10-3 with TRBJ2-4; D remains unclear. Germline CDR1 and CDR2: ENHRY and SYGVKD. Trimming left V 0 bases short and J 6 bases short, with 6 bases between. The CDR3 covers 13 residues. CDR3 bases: TGTGCCATCAGTGAGTCGGAGTTAAACATTCAGTACTTC. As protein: CAISESELNIQYF.

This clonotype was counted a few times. This CDR3 is CASSLDDRGYGYTF. Here the CDR3 DNA reads TGTGCCAGCAGTCTAGACGACAGGGGATATGGCTACACCTTC. The chain uses TRBV12-3 or TRBV12-4 and TRBJ1-2; 8 bases are a match to TRBD1. J gave up 5 bases and V 5 bases, and 7 bases lay outside the gene matches. The CDR3 has 14 amino acids.

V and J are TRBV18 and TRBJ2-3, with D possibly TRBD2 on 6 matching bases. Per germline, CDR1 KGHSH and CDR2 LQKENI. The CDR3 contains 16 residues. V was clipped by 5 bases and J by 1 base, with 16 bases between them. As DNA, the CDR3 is TGTGCCAGCTCAGACCTTCCGGGGGAAGGCACAGATACGCAGTATTTT. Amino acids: CASSDLPGEGTDTQYF. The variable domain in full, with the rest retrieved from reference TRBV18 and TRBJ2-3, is NAGVMQNPRHLVRRRGQEARLRCSPMKGHSHVYWYRQLPEEGLKFMVYLQKENIIDESGMPKERFSAEFPKEGPSILRIQQVVRGDSAAYFCASSDLPGEGTDTQYFGPGTRLTVL.

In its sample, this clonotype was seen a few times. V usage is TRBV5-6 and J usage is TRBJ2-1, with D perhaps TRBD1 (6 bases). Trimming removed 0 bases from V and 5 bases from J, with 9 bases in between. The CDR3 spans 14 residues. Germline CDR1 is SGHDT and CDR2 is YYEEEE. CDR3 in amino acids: CASSLDRAHNEQFF. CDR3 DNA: TGTGCCAGCAGCTTGGACAGGGCCCACAATGAGCAGTTCTTC.

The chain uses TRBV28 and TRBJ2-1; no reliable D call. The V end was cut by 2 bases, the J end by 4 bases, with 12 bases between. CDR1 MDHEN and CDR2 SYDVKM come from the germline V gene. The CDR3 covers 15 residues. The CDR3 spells CASSLGSQGYNEQFF. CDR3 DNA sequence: TGTGCCAGCAGTTTAGGTAGCCAAGGGTACAATGAGCAGTTCTTC.

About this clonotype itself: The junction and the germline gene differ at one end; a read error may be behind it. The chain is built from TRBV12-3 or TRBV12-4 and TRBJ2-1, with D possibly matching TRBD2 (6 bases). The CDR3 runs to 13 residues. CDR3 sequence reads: CASSWGEYNKQFF. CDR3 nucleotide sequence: TGTGCCAGCAGTTGGGGGGAATACAATAAGCAGTTCTTC.

The CDR3 DNA reads TGCAGCGAAACAAAACAGGGTTCCGTTGGCTACACCTTC. It translates to CSETKQGSVGYTF. The V and J genes are TRBV29-1 and TRBJ1-2; tentative D call: TRBD1 (6 bases). The germline V and J ends were trimmed by 7 bases and 7 bases, with 19 bases remaining between them. This CDR3 comprises 13 residues. Germline lookup yields CDR1 SQVTM and CDR2 ANQGSEA.

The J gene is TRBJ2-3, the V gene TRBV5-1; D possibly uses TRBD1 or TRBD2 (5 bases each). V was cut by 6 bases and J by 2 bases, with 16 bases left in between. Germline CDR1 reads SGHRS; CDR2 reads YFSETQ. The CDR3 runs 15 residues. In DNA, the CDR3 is TGCGCCAGCACCGACACCGGGACCGACACAGATACGCAGTATTTT. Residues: CASTDTGTDTDTQYF.

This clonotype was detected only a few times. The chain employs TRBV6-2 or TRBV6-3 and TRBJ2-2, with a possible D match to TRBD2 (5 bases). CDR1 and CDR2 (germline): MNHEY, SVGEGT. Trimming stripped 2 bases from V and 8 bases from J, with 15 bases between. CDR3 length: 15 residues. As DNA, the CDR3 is TGTGCCAGCAGTTACACTACCGCCGGGGTGGGGGAGCTGTTTTTT. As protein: CASSYTTAGVGELFF.

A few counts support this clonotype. CDR3 in DNA: TGCGCCAGCAGCCAAGGGGTCTCCTACGAGCAGTACTTC. This encodes CASSQGVSYEQYF. The chain employs TRBV4-3 and TRBJ2-7, with unresolved D. Trimming removed 1 base from V and 0 bases from J, with 4 bases in between. The germline gives CDR1 LGHNA, CDR2 YSLEER. CDR3 size: 13 residues.

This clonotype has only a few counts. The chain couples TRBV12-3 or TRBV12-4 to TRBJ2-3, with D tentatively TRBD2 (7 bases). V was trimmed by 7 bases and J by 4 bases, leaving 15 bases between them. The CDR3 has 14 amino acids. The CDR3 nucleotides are TGTGCCAGCACCTTGGGGGGGGGCGCAGATACGCAGTATTTT. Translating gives CASTLGGGADTQYF.

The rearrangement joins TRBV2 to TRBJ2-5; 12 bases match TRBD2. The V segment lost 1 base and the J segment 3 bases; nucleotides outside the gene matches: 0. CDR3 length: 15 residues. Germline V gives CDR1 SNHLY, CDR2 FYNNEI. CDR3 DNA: TGTGCCAGCAGTGAAGGGACTAGCGGGAAAGAGACCCAGTACTTC. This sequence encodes CASSEGTSGKETQYF.

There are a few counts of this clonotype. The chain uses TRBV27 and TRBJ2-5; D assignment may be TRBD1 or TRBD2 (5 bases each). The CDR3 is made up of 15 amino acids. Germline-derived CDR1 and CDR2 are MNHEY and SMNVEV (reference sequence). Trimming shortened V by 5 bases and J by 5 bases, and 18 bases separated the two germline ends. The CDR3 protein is CASSPTNGGWETQYF. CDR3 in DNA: TGTGCCAGCAGTCCGACCAATGGGGGATGGGAGACCCAGTACTTC.

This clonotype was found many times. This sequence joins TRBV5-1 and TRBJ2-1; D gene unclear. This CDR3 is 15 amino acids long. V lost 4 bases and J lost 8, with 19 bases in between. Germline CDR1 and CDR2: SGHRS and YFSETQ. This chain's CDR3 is CASSLSSTPSDEQFF. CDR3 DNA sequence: TGCGCCAGCAGCCTCAGCAGCACCCCCTCGGATGAGCAGTTCTTC.

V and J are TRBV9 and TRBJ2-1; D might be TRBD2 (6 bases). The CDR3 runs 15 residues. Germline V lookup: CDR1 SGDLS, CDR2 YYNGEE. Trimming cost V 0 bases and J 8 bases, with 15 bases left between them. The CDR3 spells CASSVAFRREDEQFF. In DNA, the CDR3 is TGTGCCAGCAGCGTAGCTTTTCGTAGGGAGGATGAGCAGTTCTTC. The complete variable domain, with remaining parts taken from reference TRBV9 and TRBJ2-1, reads DSGVTQTPKHLITATGQRVTLRCSPRSGDLSVYWYQQSLDQGLQFLIQYYNGEERAKGNILERFSAQQFPDLHSELNLSSLELGDSALYFCASSVAFRREDEQFFGPGTRLTVL.

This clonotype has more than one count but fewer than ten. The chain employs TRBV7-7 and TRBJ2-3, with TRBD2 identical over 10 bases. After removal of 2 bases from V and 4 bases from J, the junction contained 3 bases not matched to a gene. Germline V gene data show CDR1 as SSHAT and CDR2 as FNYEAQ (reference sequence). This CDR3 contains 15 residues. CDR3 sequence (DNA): TGTGCCAGCAGCTTAATAGCGGGGGGCCCAGATACGCAGTATTTT. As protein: CASSLIAGGPDTQYF.

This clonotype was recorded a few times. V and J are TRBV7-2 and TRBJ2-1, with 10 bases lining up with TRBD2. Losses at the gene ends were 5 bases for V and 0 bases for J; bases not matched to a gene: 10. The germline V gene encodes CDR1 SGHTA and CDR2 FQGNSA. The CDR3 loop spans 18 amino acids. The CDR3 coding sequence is TGTGCCAGCAGCCCTACAGCAGGACTAGCGGACTCCTACAATGAGCAGTTCTTC. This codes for CASSPTAGLADSYNEQFF.

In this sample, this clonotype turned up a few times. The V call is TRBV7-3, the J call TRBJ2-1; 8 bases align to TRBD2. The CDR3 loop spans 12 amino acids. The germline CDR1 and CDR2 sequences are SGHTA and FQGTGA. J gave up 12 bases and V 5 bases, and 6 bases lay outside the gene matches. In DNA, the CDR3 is TGTGCCAGCAGCCCAGCGGGAGCTACGCAGTTCTTC. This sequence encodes CASSPAGATQFF.

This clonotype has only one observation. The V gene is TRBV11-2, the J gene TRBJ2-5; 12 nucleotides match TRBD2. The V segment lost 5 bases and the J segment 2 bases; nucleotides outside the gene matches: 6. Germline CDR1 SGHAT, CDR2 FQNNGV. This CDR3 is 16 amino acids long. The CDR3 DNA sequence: TGTGCCAGCAGCCTTCTAGCGGGGGGGCGACAAGAGACCCAGTACTTC. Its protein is CASSLLAGGRQETQYF. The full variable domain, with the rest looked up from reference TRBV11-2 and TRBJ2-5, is EAGVAQSPRYKIIEKRQSVAFWCNPISGHATLYWYQQILGQGPKLLIQFQNNGVVDDSQLPKDRFSAERLKGVDSTLKIQPAKLEDSAVYLCASSLLAGGRQETQYFGPGTRLLVL.

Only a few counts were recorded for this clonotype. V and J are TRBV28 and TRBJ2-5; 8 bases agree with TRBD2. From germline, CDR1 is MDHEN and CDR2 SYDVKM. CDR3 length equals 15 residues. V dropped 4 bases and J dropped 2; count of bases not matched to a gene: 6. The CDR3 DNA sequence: TGTGCCAGCAGTTGGGTGGGACTAGGTCAAGAGACCCAGTACTTC. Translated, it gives CASSWVGLGQETQYF.

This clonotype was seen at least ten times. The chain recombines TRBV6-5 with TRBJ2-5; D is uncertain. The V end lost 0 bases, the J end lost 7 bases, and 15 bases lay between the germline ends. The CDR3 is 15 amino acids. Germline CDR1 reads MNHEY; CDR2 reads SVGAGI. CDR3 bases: TGTGCCAGCAGTTACTCGATGTACACCCCAACGACCCAGTACTTC. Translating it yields CASSYSMYTPTTQYF.

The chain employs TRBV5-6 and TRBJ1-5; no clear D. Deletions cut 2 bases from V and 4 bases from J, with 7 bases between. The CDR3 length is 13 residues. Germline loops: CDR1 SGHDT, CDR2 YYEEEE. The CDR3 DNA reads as TGTGCCAGCAGCTTCCGGGTGAATCAGCCCCAGCATTTT. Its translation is CASSFRVNQPQHF. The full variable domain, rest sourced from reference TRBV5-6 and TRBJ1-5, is DAGVTQSPTHLIKTRGQQVTLRCSPKSGHDTVSWYQQALGQGPQFIFQYYEEEERQRGNFPDRFSGHQFPNYSSELNVNALLLGDSALYLCASSFRVNQPQHFGDGTRLSIL.

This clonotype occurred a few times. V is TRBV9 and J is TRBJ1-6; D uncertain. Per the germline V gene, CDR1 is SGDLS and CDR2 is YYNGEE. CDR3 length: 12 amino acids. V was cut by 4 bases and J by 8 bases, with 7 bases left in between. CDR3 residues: CASSPNDSPLHF. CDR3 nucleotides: TGTGCCAGCAGCCCAAACGATTCACCCCTCCACTTT. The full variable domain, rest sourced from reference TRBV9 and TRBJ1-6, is DSGVTQTPKHLITATGQRVTLRCSPRSGDLSVYWYQQSLDQGLQFLIQYYNGEERAKGNILERFSAQQFPDLHSELNLSSLELGDSALYFCASSPNDSPLHFGNGTRLTVT.

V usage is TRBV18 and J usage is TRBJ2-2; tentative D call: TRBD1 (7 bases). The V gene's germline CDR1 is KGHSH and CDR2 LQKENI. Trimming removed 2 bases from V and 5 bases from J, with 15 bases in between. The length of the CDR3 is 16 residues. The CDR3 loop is CASSPFAGQQTGELFF. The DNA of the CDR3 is TGTGCCAGCTCACCATTCGCGGGACAGCAAACCGGGGAGCTGTTTTTT.

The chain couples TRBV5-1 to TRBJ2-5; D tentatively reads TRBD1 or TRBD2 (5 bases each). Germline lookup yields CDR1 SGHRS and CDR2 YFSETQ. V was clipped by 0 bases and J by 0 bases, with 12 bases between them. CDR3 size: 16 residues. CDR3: CASSLGTGAYQETQYF. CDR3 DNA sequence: TGCGCCAGCAGCTTGGGAACCGGGGCCTACCAAGAGACCCAGTACTTC.

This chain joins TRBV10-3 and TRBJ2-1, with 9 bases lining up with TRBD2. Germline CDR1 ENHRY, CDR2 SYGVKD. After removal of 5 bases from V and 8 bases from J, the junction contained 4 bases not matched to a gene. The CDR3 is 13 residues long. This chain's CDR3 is CAISRREGDEQFF. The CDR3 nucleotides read TGTGCCATCAGTCGGCGGGAGGGGGATGAGCAGTTCTTC.